Below, 14 T cell receptor beta chains from the same sample are listed, as sequenced in a study of blood T cells in healthy people across ages (dated by TCRdb to the mid-2010s). Library creation used 5' RACE. Sequenced using an Illumina HiSeq 2500. A second PCR of about 7 to 12 cycles was performed with a sample-barcoded 5' primer and a J-beta primer mix. TCRdb took the public reads, trimmed them with fastp at Q25, ran MiXCR for clone calling and kept in-frame beta chains. Identical CDR3 proteins give one entry, which carries the most common genes and DNA. Recorded for this sample are approximately 800,000 distinct CDR3 sequences; roughly 26% of them occurred a single time. The ten largest clones add up to over 2.5% of the sample. In addition, the sample was reused for a study of T cells of mothers and their children.

Sequencing was done on a sample of blood. These receptors were obtained from a boy younger than 18 in good health.

Only a few counts were recorded for this clonotype. This rearrangement joins TRBV30 to TRBJ1-1; 7 bases fit TRBD1. This CDR3 has 14 amino acids. The ends lost 8 bases at V and 5 bases at J; junction bases unmatched: 14. CDR1 is GTSNPN and CDR2 is SVGIG in the germline V gene (reference sequence). The CDR3 nucleotides are TGTGCCCGAACGCGGGGACAGATGGGGACTGAAGCTTTCTTT. Translated, it gives CARTRGQMGTEAFF.

The J gene is TRBJ2-7, the V gene TRBV7-8; D might be TRBD1 (5 bases). CDR3 length: 15 residues. V dropped 2 bases and J dropped 1 base, with 12 bases sitting between them. Germline assignment: CDR1 SGHVS and CDR2 FQNEAQ. The CDR3 sequence is CASSLYTGPSYEQYF. CDR3 nucleotides: TGTGCCAGCAGCTTATATACAGGCCCGTCCTACGAGCAGTACTTC.

V gene TRBV9 combines with J gene TRBJ2-5, with 9 bases matching TRBD1. J was trimmed by 5 bases and V by 9 bases; bases with no gene match: 8. CDR1 is SGDLS and CDR2 is YYNGEE in the germline V gene. This CDR3 has 13 residues. This CDR3 is CAKPQGASETQYF. Here the CDR3 DNA reads TGTGCCAAACCACAGGGGGCCTCTGAGACCCAGTACTTC.

J is TRBJ2-7 and V is TRBV12-3 or TRBV12-4, with 12 bases identical to TRBD1. With 2 bases clipped from V and 6 bases from J, the junction kept 5 bases outside the gene matches. This CDR3 has 15 amino acids. CDR3 in DNA: TGTGCCAGCAGTTTAAACGCGGGACAGGGGGCCGAGCAGTACTTC. Protein product: CASSLNAGQGAEQYF.

This chain joins TRBV9 and TRBJ1-5; D uncertain. The CDR3 extends over 15 amino acids. The ends were cut back, 5 bases at V and 0 bases at J, with 12 bases in the middle. Germline V gene lookup returns CDR1 SGDLS and CDR2 YYNGEE. The CDR3: CASRGRLYSNQPQHF. The CDR3 bases are TGTGCCAGCAGGGGCCGGTTGTATAGCAATCAGCCCCAGCATTTT.

This clonotype was seen a handful of times. The junction departs from the called germline gene at one end, perhaps through a read error. The chain couples TRBV2 to TRBJ2-4; D tentatively fits TRBD1 or TRBD2 (5 bases each). The CDR3 is made up of 13 amino acids. The V gene's germline CDR1 is SNHLY and CDR2 FYNNEI. This CDR3 reads CASTEWDQNIQYF. CDR3 bases: TGTGCCAGCACTGAATGGGACCAAAACATTCAGTACTTC.

There are a few counts of this clonotype. This chain links TRBV20-1 with TRBJ2-5, with D perhaps TRBD1 or TRBD2 (5 bases each). The germline CDR1 and CDR2 sequences are DFQATT and SNEGSKA (reference sequence). There are 13 residues in the CDR3. Trimming left V 3 bases short and J 2 bases short, with 10 bases between. CDR3 sequence reads: CSASGDPQETQYF. The CDR3 region has the DNA TGCAGTGCTAGCGGGGACCCTCAAGAGACCCAGTACTTC.

V and J are TRBV12-3 or TRBV12-4 and TRBJ2-5; no firm D call. The tail of the sequence fits TRBJ2-7 better, so the J call may be wrong. The CDR3 is made up of 15 amino acids. The CDR3 nucleotides read TGTGCCAGCAGTCTTGGGATCATAAACTCCTACGAGCAGTACTTC. Translation gives CASSLGIINSYEQYF.

There are many counts of this clonotype. This chain uses TRBV28 with TRBJ2-7; D possibly corresponds to TRBD2 (7 bases). There are 13 residues in the CDR3. The germline CDR1 and CDR2 sequences are MDHEN and SYDVKM. The germline V and J ends were trimmed by 4 bases and 5 bases, with 12 bases remaining between them. CDR3 in DNA: TGTGCCAGCAGTTCGGGGGGCAGGGACGAGCAGTACTTC. It codes for CASSSGGRDEQYF.

The V gene is TRBV5-4, the J gene TRBJ2-2; TRBD1 agrees at 9 bases. The CDR3 spans 16 residues. With 3 bases clipped from V and 3 bases from J, the junction kept 6 bases outside the gene matches. Germline V gene lookup returns CDR1 SGHNT and CDR2 YYREEE (reference sequence). Here the CDR3 DNA reads TGTGCCAGCAGCTCGAAACGGACAGGGGACACCGGGGAGCTGTTTTTT. Its translation is CASSSKRTGDTGELFF.

The CDR3 DNA is TGTGCCAGCCATGGACTAGCGGGAGTCAAAAACATTCAGTACTTC. This codes for CASHGLAGVKNIQYF. The rearrangement joins TRBV28 to TRBJ2-4; 13 bases align to TRBD2. Trimming took 8 bases from V and 3 from J; bases not matched to a gene: 4. This CDR3 spans 15 amino acids. Germline lookup yields CDR1 MDHEN and CDR2 SYDVKM.

The genes are TRBV30 and TRBJ2-5; D is unclear. The CDR3 covers 14 residues. Germline V gene sequence: CDR1 GTSNPN, CDR2 SVGIG (reference sequence). Between the trimmed V and J ends, which lost 1 base and 2 bases, there was a span of 11 bases. DNA of the CDR3: TGTGCCTGGAGTGCCACCGTCTTACAAGAGACCCAGTACTTC. Translating gives CAWSATVLQETQYF.

In its sample, this clonotype was seen many times. CDR3 sequence: CASSFRLAYEQYF. CDR3 sequence (DNA): TGTGCCAGCAGTTTTAGACTAGCGTACGAGCAGTACTTC. V and J are TRBV6-5 and TRBJ2-5; 8 nucleotides line up with TRBD2. The tail of the sequence fits TRBJ2-7 better, so the J call may be wrong. The CDR3 is made up of 13 amino acids. Germline CDR1 and CDR2: MNHEY and SVGAGI.

The chain is built from TRBV5-1 and TRBJ2-5; 8 positions agree with TRBD1. The J call may not be correct, given that the DNA end is closer to TRBJ2-7. This CDR3 has 14 residues. Germline values: CDR1 SGHRS, CDR2 YFSETQ. The CDR3 sequence: CASRTTQGAVEQYF. CDR3 bases: TGCGCCAGCAGAACTACCCAGGGGGCAGTCGAGCAGTACTTC.